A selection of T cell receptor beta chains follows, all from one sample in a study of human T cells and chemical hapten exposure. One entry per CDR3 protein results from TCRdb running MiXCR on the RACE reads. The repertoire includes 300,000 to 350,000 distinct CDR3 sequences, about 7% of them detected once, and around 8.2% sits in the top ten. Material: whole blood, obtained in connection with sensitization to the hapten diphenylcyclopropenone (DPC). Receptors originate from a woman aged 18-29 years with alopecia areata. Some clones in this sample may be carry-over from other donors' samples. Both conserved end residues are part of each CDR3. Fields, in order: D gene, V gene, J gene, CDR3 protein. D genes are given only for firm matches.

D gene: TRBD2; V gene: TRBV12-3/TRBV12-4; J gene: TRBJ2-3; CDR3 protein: CATFPERGGTDTQYF
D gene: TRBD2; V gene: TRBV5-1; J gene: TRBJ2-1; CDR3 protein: CASSPGLAGGPNEQFF
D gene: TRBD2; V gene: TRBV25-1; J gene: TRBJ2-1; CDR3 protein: CASSEIPKTSGGPKGAYNEQFF
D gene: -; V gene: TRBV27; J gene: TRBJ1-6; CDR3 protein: CASSRVTVSMRSPLHF
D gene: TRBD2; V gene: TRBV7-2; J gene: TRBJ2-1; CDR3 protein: CASSPRLAGYNEQFF
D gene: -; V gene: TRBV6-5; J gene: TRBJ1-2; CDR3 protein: CASSYDNRLHYGYTF
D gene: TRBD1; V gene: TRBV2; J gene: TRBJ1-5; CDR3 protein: CASSVGQGNQPQHF
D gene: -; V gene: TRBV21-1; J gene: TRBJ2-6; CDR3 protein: CASSKEVGGTHNVLTF
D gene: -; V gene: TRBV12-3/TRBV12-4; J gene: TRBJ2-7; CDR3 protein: CASTTSVGRGYEQYF
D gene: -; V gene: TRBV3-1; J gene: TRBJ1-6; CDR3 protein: CASSRRAGAGWNSPLHF
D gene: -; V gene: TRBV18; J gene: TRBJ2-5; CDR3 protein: CASSPPDRETQYF
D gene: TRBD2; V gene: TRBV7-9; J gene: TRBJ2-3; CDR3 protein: CASSFTSGRSDTQYF
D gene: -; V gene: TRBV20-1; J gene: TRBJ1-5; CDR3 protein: CSARGTANQPQHF
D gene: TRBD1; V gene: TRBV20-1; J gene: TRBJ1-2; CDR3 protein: CSAREGQGNYGYTF
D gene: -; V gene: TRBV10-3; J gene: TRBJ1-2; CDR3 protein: CAISESPLSGYTF
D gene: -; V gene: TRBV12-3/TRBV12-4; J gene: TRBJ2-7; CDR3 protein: CASSIQGGSYEQYF
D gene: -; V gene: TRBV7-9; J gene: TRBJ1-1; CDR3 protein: CASSLDPFMNTEAFF
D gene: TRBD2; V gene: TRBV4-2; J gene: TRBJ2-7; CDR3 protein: CASSQARGAIYEQYF
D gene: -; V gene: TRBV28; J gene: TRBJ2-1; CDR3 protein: CASTNSEAPIRHNEQFF
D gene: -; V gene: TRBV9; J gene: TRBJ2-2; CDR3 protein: CASSSVVGLDTGELFF
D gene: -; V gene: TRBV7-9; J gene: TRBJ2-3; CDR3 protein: CASSWRQPTSTDTQYF
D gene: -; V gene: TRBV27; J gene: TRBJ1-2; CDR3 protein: CASSPSPAYAANNYGYTF
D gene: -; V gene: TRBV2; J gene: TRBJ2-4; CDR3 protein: CASSGVGRGSKNIQYF
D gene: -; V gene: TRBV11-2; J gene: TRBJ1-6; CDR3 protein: CASSLLSQGRGSPLHF
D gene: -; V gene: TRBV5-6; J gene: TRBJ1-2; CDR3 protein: CASSLKGTFFGYGYTF
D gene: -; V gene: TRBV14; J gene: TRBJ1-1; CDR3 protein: CASPATEAFF
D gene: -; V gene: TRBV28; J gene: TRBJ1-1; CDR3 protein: CASSPASWEAFF
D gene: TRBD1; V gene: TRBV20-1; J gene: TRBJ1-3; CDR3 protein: CSARDGGQSGNTIYF
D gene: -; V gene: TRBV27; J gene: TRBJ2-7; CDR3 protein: CASALQGINSYEQYF
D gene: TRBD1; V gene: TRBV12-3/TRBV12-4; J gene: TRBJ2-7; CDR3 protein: CASSFGTGQIPYEQYF
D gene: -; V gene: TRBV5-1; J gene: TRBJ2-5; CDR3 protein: CASTSGPGEETQYF
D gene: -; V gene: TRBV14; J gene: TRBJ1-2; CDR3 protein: CASSPRLNYGYTF
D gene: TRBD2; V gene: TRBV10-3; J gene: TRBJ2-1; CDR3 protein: CAISGPILAYTYNEQFF
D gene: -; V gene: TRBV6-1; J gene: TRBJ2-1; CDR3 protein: CASKTSGDNEQFF
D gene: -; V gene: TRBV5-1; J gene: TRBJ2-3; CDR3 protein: CASSGGLFTDTQYF
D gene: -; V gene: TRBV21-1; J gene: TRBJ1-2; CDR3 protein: CASSKCAYRRVTNYGYTF
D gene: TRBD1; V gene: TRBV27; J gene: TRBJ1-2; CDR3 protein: CASSLSGQGDGYTF
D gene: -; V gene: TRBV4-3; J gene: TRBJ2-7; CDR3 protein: CASSQDRSRQYEQYF
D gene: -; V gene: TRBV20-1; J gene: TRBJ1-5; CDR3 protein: CSARDRSQPQHF
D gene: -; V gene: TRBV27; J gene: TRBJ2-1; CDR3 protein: CASSQVAGGYSGEQFF
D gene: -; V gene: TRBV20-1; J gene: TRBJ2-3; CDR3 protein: CSAWDFSTDTQYF
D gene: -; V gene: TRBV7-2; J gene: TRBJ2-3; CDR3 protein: CASSLNPRSGVTQYF
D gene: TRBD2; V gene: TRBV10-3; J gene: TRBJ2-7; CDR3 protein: CAIRSTSGADLSYEQYF
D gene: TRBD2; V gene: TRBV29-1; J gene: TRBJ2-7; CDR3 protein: CSVQTGLAGTTRRYEQYF
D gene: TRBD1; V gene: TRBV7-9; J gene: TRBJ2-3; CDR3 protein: CASSLGRDSPSTDTQYF
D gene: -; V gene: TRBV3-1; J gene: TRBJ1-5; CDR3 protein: CASSQDQWQPQHF
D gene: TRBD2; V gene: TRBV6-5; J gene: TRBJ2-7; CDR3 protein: CASSLSGGTWYEQYF
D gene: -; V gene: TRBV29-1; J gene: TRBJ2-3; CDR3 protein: CSAGARSTDTQYF
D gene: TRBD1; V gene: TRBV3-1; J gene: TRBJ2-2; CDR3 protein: CASSQYRGLETGELFF
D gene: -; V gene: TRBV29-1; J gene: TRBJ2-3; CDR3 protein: CSVQRVGTDTQYF
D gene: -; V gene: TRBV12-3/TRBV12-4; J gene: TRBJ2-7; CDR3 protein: CASSFFSLPTVRF
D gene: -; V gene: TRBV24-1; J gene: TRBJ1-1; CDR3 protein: CATRYNTEAFF
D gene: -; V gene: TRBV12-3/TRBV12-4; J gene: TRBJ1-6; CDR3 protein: CASSPTLRINSPLHF
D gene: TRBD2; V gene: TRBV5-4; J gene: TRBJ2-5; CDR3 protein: CAIAGGWDKETQYF
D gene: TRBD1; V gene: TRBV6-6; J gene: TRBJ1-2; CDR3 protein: CASSLIQGAGDYGYTF
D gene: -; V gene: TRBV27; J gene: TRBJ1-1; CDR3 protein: CASSLSTRFTEAFF
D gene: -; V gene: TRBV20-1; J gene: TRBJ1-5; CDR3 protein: CSATGVGEGNQPQHF